This passage covers 5 T cell receptor beta chains from one sample sequenced in a study of cytomegalovirus exposure and HLA in healthy donors. PCR employed 60 Vbeta and 13 Jbeta primers. Sequenced by immunoSEQ multiplex PCR; TCRdb stores in-frame clones only, minus some. The sample includes around 100,000 clones, around 65% of them seen just once. The sample was PBMCs. The receptors come from a woman aged 50 to 60 in good health and CMV-seronegative.

This clone has more than one count but fewer than ten. V and J are TRBV7-9 and TRBJ1-4, with a tentative D call TRBD1 (5 bases). Germline CDR1 SEHNR, CDR2 FQNEAQ (reference sequence). Trimming pared 5 bases from V and 6 bases from J, leaving 13 bases between. The CDR3 has 14 amino acids. The DNA for the CDR3 is TGTGCCAGCAGCCCACAGGCGTCGGATGAAAAACTGTTTTTT. Its protein is CASSPQASDEKLFF.

The chain links TRBV19 to TRBJ2-7; D is perhaps TRBD1 (5 bases). The germline CDR1 and CDR2 sequences are LNHDA and SQIVND (reference sequence). CDR3 length: 13 residues. V lost 3 bases to trimming and J lost 5 bases, with 11 bases between them. The CDR3: CASSITDSDEQYF. As DNA, the CDR3 is TGTGCCAGTAGTATTACCGACAGCGACGAGCAGTACTTC. Full variable domain (outside the CDR3, taken from reference TRBV19 and TRBJ2-7): DGGITQSPKYLFRKEGQNVTLSCEQNLNHDAMYWYRQDPGQGLRLIYYSQIVNDFQKGDIAEGYSVSREKKESFPLTVTSAQKNPTAFYLCASSITDSDEQYFGPGTRLTVT.

This clone was observed a few times. This chain links TRBV6-5 with TRBJ2-1; D is uncertain. Trimming shortened V by 4 bases and J by 0 bases, and 10 bases separated the two germline ends. The CDR3 runs to 15 residues. Germline loops: CDR1 MNHEY, CDR2 SVGAGI. The CDR3 DNA follows: TGTGCCAGCAGTTCATTACAGAGCTCCTACAATGAGCAGTTCTTC. Encoded protein: CASSSLQSSYNEQFF.

CDR3 sequence (DNA): TGTGCTAGTGGGAAAACAGGGGGTTACGAGCAGTACTTC. Protein: CASGKTGGYEQYF. The V call is TRBV12-5, the J call TRBJ2-7; 8 bases agree with TRBD1. The germline CDR1 and CDR2 sequences are LGHNT and FRNRAP. This CDR3 spans 13 amino acids. The ends lost 6 bases at V and 4 bases at J; junction bases unmatched: 5. The full variable domain, its missing parts supplied by reference TRBV12-5 and TRBJ2-7, is DARVTQTPRHKVTEMGQEVTMRCQPILGHNTVFWYRQTMMQGLELLAYFRNRAPLDDSGMPKDRFSAEMPDATLATLKIQPSEPRDSAVYFCASGKTGGYEQYFGPGTRLTVT.

This clone occurred a few times. V usage is TRBV18 and J usage is TRBJ2-7; TRBD2 agrees at 8 bases. The V gene's germline CDR1 is KGHSH and CDR2 LQKENI. V was pared by 3 bases and J by 2 bases, with 3 bases of the junction left unmatched. The CDR3 has 14 residues. CDR3 sequence: CASSPGTRTYEQYF. The CDR3 bases are TGTGCCAGCTCACCCGGGACTAGGACCTACGAGCAGTACTTC.